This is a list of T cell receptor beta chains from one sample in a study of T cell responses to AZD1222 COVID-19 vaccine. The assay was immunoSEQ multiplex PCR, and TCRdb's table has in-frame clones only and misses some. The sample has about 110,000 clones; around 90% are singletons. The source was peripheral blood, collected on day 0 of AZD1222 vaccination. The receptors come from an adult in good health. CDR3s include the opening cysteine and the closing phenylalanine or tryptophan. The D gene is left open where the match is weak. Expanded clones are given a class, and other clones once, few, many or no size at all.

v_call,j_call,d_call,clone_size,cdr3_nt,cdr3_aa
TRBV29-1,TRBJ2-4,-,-,TGCAGCGTTGACACCTCCCCGAGGAACATTCAGTACTTC,CSVDTSPRNIQYF
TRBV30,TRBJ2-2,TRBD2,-,TGTGCCTGCCTAGCGGGAGGGGCCGGGGAGCTGTTTTTT,CACLAGGAGELFF
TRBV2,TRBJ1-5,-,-,TGTGCCAGCAGTGAACTGGCCGGTCGCAGCAATCAGCCCCAGCATTTT,CASSELAGRSNQPQHF
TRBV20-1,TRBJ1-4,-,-,TGCAGTGCTAGTCGCGGCCCAACTAATGAAAAACTGTTTTTT,CSASRGPTNEKLFF
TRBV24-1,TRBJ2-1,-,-,TGTGCCACCAGTGATTTGGCCGAGCAGTTCTTC,CATSDLAEQFF
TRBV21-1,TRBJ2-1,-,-,TGTGCCAGCAGCTCTAGTCCCGCTAGTGGTGAGCAGTTCTTC,CASSSSPASGEQFF
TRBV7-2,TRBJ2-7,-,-,TGTGCCAGCAGCTTCTCCAGGGAATCTTACGAGCAGTACTTC,CASSFSRESYEQYF
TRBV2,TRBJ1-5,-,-,TGTGCCAGCAGGCCAAGTAATCAGCCCCAGCATTTT,CASRPSNQPQHF
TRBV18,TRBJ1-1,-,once,TGTGCCAGCTCACCACCGGAGTCGAACACTGAAGCTTTCTTT,CASSPPESNTEAFF
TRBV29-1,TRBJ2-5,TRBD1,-,TGCAGCGTCGCGGGACAGGGCGTTGGGACCCAGTACTTC,CSVAGQGVGTQYF
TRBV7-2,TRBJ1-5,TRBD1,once,TGTGCCAGCAGTCAGGGGGCGCGGCAGCCCCAGCATTTT,CASSQGARQPQHF
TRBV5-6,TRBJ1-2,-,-,TGTGCCAGCAGCTTGGACTGGGAGGGGTCCTATGGCTACACCTTC,CASSLDWEGSYGYTF
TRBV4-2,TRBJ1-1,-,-,TGTGCCAGCAGCCAAGATAATGGGGGGGACACTGAAGCTTTCTTT,CASSQDNGGDTEAFF
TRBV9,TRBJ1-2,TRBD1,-,TGTGCCAGCAGCGGAAGGGGGCTCGGCTATGGCTACACCTTC,CASSGRGLGYGYTF
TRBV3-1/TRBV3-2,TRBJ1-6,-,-,TGTGCCAGCACCTCCGCGGATAGCTCCTATAATTCACCCCTCCACTTT,CASTSADSSYNSPLHF
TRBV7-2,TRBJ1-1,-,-,TGTGCCAGCAGCCCCGCGACGGTGGGGAACACTGAAGCTTTCTTT,CASSPATVGNTEAFF
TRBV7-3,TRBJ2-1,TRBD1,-,TGTGCCAGCAGCGTAGGACAGGGCGTCCTCTACAATGAGCAGTTCTTC,CASSVGQGVLYNEQFF
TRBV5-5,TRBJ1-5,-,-,TGTGCCAGCAGCTTATCAGTTTATAGCAATCAGCCCCAGCATTTT,CASSLSVYSNQPQHF
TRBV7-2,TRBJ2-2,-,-,TGTGCCAGCAGCCCGGACCTGGTCGGGGAGCTGTTTTTT,CASSPDLVGELFF
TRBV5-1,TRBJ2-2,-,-,TGCGCCAGCAGCTTGTCGGCAGCGAACACCGGGGAGCTGTTTTTT,CASSLSAANTGELFF
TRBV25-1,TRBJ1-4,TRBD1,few,TGTGCCAGCAGTGAATGGGGACAGGGGCTTAATGAAAAACTGTTTTTT,CASSEWGQGLNEKLFF
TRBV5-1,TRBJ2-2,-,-,TGCGCCAGCAGCTTAAGCGGAGCGAACACCGGGGAGCTGTTTTTT,CASSLSGANTGELFF
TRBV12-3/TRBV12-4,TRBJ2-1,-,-,TGTGCCAGCAGTTTGCTGACTCACAATGAGCAGTTCTTC,CASSLLTHNEQFF
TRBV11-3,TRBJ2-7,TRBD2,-,TGTGCCAGCAGCTCCGGGACTAGCGGGAGGTACGAGCAGTACTTC,CASSSGTSGRYEQYF
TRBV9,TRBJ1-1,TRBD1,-,TGTGCCAGCAGCGTGGAAACAGGGGTCACTGAAGCTTTCTTT,CASSVETGVTEAFF
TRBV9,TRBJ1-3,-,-,TGTGCCAGCAGGGAGGAGGGGACTGGAAACACCATATATTTT,CASREEGTGNTIYF
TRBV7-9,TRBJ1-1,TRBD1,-,TGTGCCAGCAGCTTCCATGTAACAGGGGGCGACGACGCTGAAGCTTTCTTT,CASSFHVTGGDDAEAFF
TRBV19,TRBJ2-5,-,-,TGTGCCAGTACCCCCGATGGTACGTGGGAGACCCAGTACTTC,CASTPDGTWETQYF
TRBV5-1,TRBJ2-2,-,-,TGCGCCAGCAGCCAGGGGCAGAGGGGCGGGGAGCTGTTTTTT,CASSQGQRGGELFF
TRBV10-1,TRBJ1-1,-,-,TGCGCCACGCGGGCTCAAGCGAACACTGAAGCTTTCTTT,CATRAQANTEAFF
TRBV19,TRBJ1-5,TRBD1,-,TGTGCCAGTAGTATAGTATCTGCAGGGGGACACCAGCCCCAGCATTTT,CASSIVSAGGHQPQHF
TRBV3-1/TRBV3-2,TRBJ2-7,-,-,TGTGCCAGCAGCCGCAGGTCATACGAGCAGTACTTC,CASSRRSYEQYF
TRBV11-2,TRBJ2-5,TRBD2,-,TGTGCCAGCCTCCCGCTAGCGGGAGAAGAGACCCAGTACTTC,CASLPLAGEETQYF
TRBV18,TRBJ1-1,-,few,TGTGCCAGCTCACCCGGACAGAACACTGAAGCTTTCTTT,CASSPGQNTEAFF
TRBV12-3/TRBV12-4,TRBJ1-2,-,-,TGTGCCAGCAGTTTGTCAGGGGTCTATGGCTACACCTTC,CASSLSGVYGYTF
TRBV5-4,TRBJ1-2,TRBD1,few,TGTGCCAGCGGGGGACAGGGATACCTTTATAACTATGGCTACACCTTC,CASGGQGYLYNYGYTF
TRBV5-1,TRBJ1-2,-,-,TGCGCCAGCAGCGCGAGGGGTCGGGGCTACACCTTC,CASSARGRGYTF
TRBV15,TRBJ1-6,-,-,TGTGCCACCAGCGGGACGAAGAATTCACCCCTCCACTTT,CATSGTKNSPLHF
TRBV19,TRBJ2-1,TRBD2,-,TGTGCCAGTAGTATAGGTAGACAGGGAAGACTAGCGGGAGAATATGAGCAGTTCTTC,CASSIGRQGRLAGEYEQFF
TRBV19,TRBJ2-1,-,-,TGTGCCAGTACTGGGGGCCACTCCTACAATGAGCAGTTCTTC,CASTGGHSYNEQFF
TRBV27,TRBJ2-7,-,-,TGTGCCAGCAGTTTATGGACAGTTGACGAGCAGTACTTC,CASSLWTVDEQYF
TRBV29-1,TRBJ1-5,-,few,TGCAGCGTGATGGACACAAATCAGCCCCAGCATTTT,CSVMDTNQPQHF
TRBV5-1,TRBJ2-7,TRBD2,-,TGCGCCAGCAGGACTAGCGGGAGCGTCGACGAGCAGTACTTC,CASRTSGSVDEQYF
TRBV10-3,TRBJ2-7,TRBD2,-,TGTGCCATCAACCTCCGGGGGGGGGCCTACGAGCAGTACTTC,CAINLRGGAYEQYF